This TCR beta chain was sequenced during a study of post-analysis software for immune sequencing data. Carried by the TCR beta cDNA libraries were unique molecular identifiers. Approximately 450,000 cDNA molecules were recovered from an input of 1 to 10 million T cells. TCRdb re-called the PCR reads with MiXCR, one entry per CDR3 protein. The sample lists under 650,000 distinct CDR3 sequences; roughly 46% were seen once. There are a few counts of this clonotype. The antigen remains unidentified. Study-level findings and limits: Four to six TRBV segments (TRBV5-6, TRBV5-1 and TRBV20-1 among them) occurred more frequently in patients than in controls. Strong co-clustering by F measure was seen for same-batch samples.

This CDR3 is 14 amino acids long. Germline V lookup: CDR1 SGHRS, CDR2 YFSETQ. Trimming at V came to 3 bases and at J to 7 bases, leaving 6 bases not matched to a gene. This receptor was obtained from a girl aged 5 to 17 with multiple sclerosis. The chain is built from TRBV5-1 and TRBJ2-7, with 11 bases identical to TRBD1. Sequenced sample: blood. The CDR3 loop is CASSWGQGVNEQYF. The CDR3 coding sequence is TGCGCCAGCAGCTGGGGACAGGGGGTCAATGAGCAGTACTTC.